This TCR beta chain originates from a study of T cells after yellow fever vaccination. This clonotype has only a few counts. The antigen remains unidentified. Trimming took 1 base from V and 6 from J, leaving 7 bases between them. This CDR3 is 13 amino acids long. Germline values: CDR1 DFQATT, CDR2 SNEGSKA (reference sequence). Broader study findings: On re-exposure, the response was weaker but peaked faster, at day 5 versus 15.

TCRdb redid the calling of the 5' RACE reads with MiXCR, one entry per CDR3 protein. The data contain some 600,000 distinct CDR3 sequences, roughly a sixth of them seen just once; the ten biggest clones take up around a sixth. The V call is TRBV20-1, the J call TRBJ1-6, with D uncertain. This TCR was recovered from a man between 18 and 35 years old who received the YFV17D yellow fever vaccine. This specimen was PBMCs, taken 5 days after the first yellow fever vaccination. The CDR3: CSARASLNSPLHF. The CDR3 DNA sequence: TGCAGTGCTAGAGCATCCCTTAATTCACCCCTCCACTTT.